This TCR beta chain was recovered during a study of T cell responses to AZD1222 COVID-19 vaccine. The method was immunoSEQ multiplex PCR; TCRdb's version includes in-frame clones alone and lacks a portion of them. The table shows some 110,000 clones, with more than 70% occurring only once. The CDR3 extends over 12 amino acids. Trimming cost V 6 bases and J 6 bases, with 12 bases left between them. The germline V gene has CDR1 MGHDK and CDR2 SYGVNS. The V and J genes are TRBV25-1 and TRBJ2-7; D call uncertain. The clonotype originates from an adult who received the AZD1222 COVID-19 vaccine. Sequenced material: peripheral blood, taken 28 days after the second AZD1222 dose. CDR3 amino acids: CASSRRETEQYF. The CDR3 DNA reads TGTGCCAGCAGCCGCCGAGAGACCGAGCAGTACTTC.